These T cell receptor beta chains were read from a single sample in a study of control samples from healthy donors and cancer patients. TCRdb's copy holds only in-frame clones and misses some; the assay was immunoSEQ multiplex PCR. Of some 150,000 clones listed, about 90% are singletons. Sequences were obtained from blood. The receptor set was obtained from a young man in good health. Both conserved end residues are part of each CDR3. The order of the fields is J gene, V gene, CDR3 protein.

J gene: TRBJ1-5; V gene: TRBV6-1; CDR3 protein: CASSVLPLEGWQPQHF
J gene: TRBJ1-4; V gene: TRBV28; CDR3 protein: CASSPGFGPLNEKLFF
J gene: TRBJ1-6; V gene: TRBV28; CDR3 protein: CASCRQGQSPLHF
J gene: TRBJ2-5; V gene: TRBV11-2; CDR3 protein: CASSLGVGGETQYF
J gene: TRBJ1-2; V gene: TRBV2; CDR3 protein: CASSGDRLRYTF
J gene: TRBJ2-2; V gene: TRBV7-9; CDR3 protein: CASSSEETGWTGELFF
J gene: TRBJ1-6; V gene: TRBV27; CDR3 protein: CASSKRTGPSYNSPLHF
J gene: TRBJ1-1; V gene: TRBV4-1; CDR3 protein: CASSKGQGGRTEAFF
J gene: TRBJ2-7; V gene: TRBV19; CDR3 protein: CASSPREGDPAWEQYF
J gene: TRBJ2-3; V gene: TRBV7-6; CDR3 protein: CASSPRTGIPSTDTQYF
J gene: TRBJ2-7; V gene: TRBV25-1; CDR3 protein: CASSDTYEQYF
J gene: TRBJ2-3; V gene: TRBV15; CDR3 protein: CATSRARQTRGVDTQYF
J gene: TRBJ1-2; V gene: TRBV27; CDR3 protein: CASSPPTGYGYTF
J gene: TRBJ2-3; V gene: TRBV11-2; CDR3 protein: CASSPRPAGGTTDTQYF
J gene: TRBJ2-1; V gene: TRBV9; CDR3 protein: CASSVGPGGGYNEQFF
J gene: TRBJ1-2; V gene: TRBV7-2; CDR3 protein: CASSLGGQVSNYGYTF
J gene: TRBJ2-7; V gene: TRBV3-1/TRBV3-2; CDR3 protein: CASSSGGGEQYF
J gene: TRBJ2-1; V gene: TRBV7-2; CDR3 protein: CASTAYDRLLYNEQFF
J gene: TRBJ1-2; V gene: TRBV12-3/TRBV12-4; CDR3 protein: CASSHRQGHGYTF
J gene: TRBJ2-3; V gene: TRBV6-5; CDR3 protein: CASREYSGFTDTQYF
J gene: TRBJ1-1; V gene: TRBV5-4; CDR3 protein: CATGSTGPNTEAFF
J gene: TRBJ2-1; V gene: TRBV2; CDR3 protein: CAIQREQGANEQFF
J gene: TRBJ1-6; V gene: TRBV2; CDR3 protein: CASSELVGLPDSPLHF
J gene: TRBJ2-1; V gene: TRBV7-2; CDR3 protein: CASRMDAASYNEQFF
J gene: TRBJ2-2; V gene: TRBV18; CDR3 protein: CASSTRDRDTGELFF
J gene: TRBJ2-5; V gene: TRBV3-1/TRBV3-2; CDR3 protein: CASSPGLAGGGQETQYF
J gene: TRBJ1-2; V gene: TRBV4-3; CDR3 protein: CASSQLHLSGGTVPLMNGYTF
J gene: TRBJ1-6; V gene: TRBV6-6; CDR3 protein: CASSYVGGGGSPLHF
J gene: TRBJ2-7; V gene: TRBV7-9; CDR3 protein: CASSYSVTVTGEQYF
J gene: TRBJ1-1; V gene: TRBV7-3; CDR3 protein: CASGRKLIFERQNTEAFF
J gene: TRBJ1-5; V gene: TRBV7-8; CDR3 protein: CASSLSASGYSNQPQHF
J gene: TRBJ1-2; V gene: TRBV7-2; CDR3 protein: CASSSDRGYGYTF
J gene: TRBJ1-2; V gene: TRBV6-6; CDR3 protein: CASSSIRGVFYGYTF
J gene: TRBJ1-6; V gene: TRBV18; CDR3 protein: CASSPGGGPYNSPLHF
J gene: TRBJ1-5; V gene: TRBV5-8; CDR3 protein: CASSLDINQPQHF
J gene: TRBJ2-5; V gene: TRBV5-1; CDR3 protein: CASSLNGYQETQYF
J gene: TRBJ2-1; V gene: TRBV7-9; CDR3 protein: CASSSLTGSEAYHNNEQFF
J gene: TRBJ1-2; V gene: TRBV5-4; CDR3 protein: CASSSTGVDYGYTF
J gene: TRBJ2-5; V gene: TRBV5-1; CDR3 protein: CASSLGTSGGTQYF
J gene: TRBJ2-3; V gene: TRBV29-1; CDR3 protein: CSVEAPGQGETDTQYF
J gene: TRBJ2-5; V gene: TRBV7-2; CDR3 protein: CASSALLAGGQETQYF
J gene: TRBJ2-7; V gene: TRBV6-2/TRBV6-3; CDR3 protein: CASSIRKGPYEQYF
J gene: TRBJ1-1; V gene: TRBV5-5; CDR3 protein: CASRSGQGHTEAFF